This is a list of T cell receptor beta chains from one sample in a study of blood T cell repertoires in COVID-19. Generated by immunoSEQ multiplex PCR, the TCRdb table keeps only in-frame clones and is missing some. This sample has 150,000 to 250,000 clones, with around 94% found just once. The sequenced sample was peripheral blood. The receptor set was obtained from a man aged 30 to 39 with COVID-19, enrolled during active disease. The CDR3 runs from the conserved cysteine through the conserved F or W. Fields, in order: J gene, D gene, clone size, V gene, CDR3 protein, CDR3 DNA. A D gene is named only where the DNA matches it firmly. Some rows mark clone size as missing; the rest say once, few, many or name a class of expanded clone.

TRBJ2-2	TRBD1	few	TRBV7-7	CASSLGRGRGNTGELFF	TGTGCCAGCAGCTTAGGCAGGGGGCGAGGGAACACCGGGGAGCTGTTTTTT
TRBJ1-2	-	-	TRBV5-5	CASSPGFHSIANYGYTF	TGTGCCAGCAGCCCCGGGTTCCACTCGATAGCTAACTATGGCTACACCTTC
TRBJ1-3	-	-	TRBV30	CAWAVGGGGNTIYF	TGTGCCTGGGCAGTGGGGGGGGGTGGAAACACCATATATTTT
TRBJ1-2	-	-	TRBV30	CAWSVWGALNYGYTF	TGTGCCTGGAGTGTATGGGGAGCCCTTAACTATGGCTACACCTTC
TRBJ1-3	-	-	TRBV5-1	CASSSTESSGNTIYF	TGCGCCAGCAGCTCGACAGAATCCTCTGGAAACACCATATATTTT
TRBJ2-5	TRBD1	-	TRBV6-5	CASRRLTGVETQYF	TGTGCCAGCAGGCGCCTTACAGGGGTTGAGACCCAGTACTTC
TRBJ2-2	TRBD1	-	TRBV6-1	CASSEQQGAWTGELFF	TGTGCCAGCAGTGAACAACAGGGGGCGTGGACCGGGGAGCTGTTTTTT
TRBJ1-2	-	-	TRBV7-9	CASSLQGETYGYTF	TGTGCCAGCAGCTTACAGGGCGAGACCTATGGCTACACCTTC
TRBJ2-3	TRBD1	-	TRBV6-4	CASSQGDLTDTQYF	TGTGCCAGCAGCCAGGGGGACCTCACAGATACGCAGTATTTT
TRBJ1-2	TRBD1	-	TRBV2	CASSGDSNYGYTF	TGTGCCAGCAGCGGGGACAGCAACTATGGCTACACCTTC
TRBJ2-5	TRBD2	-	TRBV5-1	CASSLGGGGQETQYF	TGCGCCAGCAGCTTGGGAGGCGGGGGGCAAGAGACCCAGTACTTC
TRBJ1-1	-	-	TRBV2	CASSADTLKPATEAFF	TGTGCCAGCAGCGCAGACACGTTGAAGCCCGCCACTGAAGCTTTCTTT
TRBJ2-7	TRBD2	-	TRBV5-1	CASSLASGGSEQYF	TGCGCCAGCAGCTTGGCTAGCGGGGGGTCTGAGCAGTACTTC
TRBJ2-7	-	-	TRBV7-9	CASSLLFYEQYF	TGTGCCAGCAGCTTACTCTTCTACGAGCAGTACTTC
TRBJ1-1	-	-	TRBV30	CAWSPYGTEAFF	TGTGCCTGGAGTCCATACGGTACTGAAGCTTTCTTT
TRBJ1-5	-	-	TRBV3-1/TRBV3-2	CASSQGAAANQPQHF	TGTGCCAGCAGCCAAGGTGCGGCAGCGAATCAGCCCCAGCATTTT
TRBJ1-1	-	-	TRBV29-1	CSVRVNTEAFF	TGCAGCGTTCGGGTGAACACTGAAGCTTTCTTT
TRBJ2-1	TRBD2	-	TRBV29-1	CSVELVRGGQYNEQFF	TGCAGCGTTGAATTGGTGCGGGGGGGCCAATACAATGAGCAGTTCTTC
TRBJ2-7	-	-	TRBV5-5	CASSLTGGHEQYF	TGTGCCAGCAGCTTAACTGGGGGCCACGAGCAGTACTTC
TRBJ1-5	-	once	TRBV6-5	CASSIQGSNQPQHF	TGTGCCAGCAGTATACAGGGCAGCAATCAGCCCCAGCATTTT
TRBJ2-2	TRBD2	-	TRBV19	CASSIDPLAANTGELFF	TGTGCCAGTAGTATAGACCCACTAGCGGCGAACACCGGGGAGCTGTTTTTT
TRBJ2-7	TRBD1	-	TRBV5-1	CASSSGTETYYEQYF	TGCGCCAGCAGCTCCGGGACAGAGACCTACTACGAGCAGTACTTC
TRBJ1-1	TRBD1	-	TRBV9	CASSPRTGGSAEAFF	TGTGCCAGCAGCCCTCGGACAGGGGGCAGCGCTGAAGCTTTCTTT
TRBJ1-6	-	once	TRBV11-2	CASSLEGGRSNSPLHF	TGTGCCAGCAGCTTAGAGGGGGGACGGAGTAATTCACCCCTCCACTTT
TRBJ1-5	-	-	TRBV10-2	CASSERQHQPQHF	TGCGCCAGCAGTGAGAGACAGCATCAGCCCCAGCATTTT
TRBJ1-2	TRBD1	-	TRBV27	CASSKIFDRGRWGYTF	TGTGCCAGCAGTAAAATATTCGACAGGGGGCGCTGGGGCTACACCTTC
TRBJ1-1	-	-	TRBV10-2	CASSESGGARTEAFF	TGCGCCAGCAGTGAGTCTGGAGGGGCTCGTACTGAAGCTTTCTTT
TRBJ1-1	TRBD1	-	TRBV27	CASSKTGVNTEAFF	TGTGCCAGCAGTAAAACAGGGGTGAACACTGAAGCTTTCTTT
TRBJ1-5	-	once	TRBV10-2	CASSEGDDSNQPQHF	TGCGCCAGCAGTGAGGGAGACGATAGCAATCAGCCCCAGCATTTT
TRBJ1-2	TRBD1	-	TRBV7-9	CASSLMDRGGYTF	TGTGCCAGCAGCTTAATGGACAGGGGAGGCTACACCTTC
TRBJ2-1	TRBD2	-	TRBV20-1	CSASGLAGAHEQFF	TGCAGTGCTAGTGGACTAGCGGGGGCTCATGAGCAGTTCTTC
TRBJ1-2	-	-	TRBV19	CASSLTGKDYGYTF	TGTGCCAGTAGCCTGACAGGAAAAGACTATGGCTACACCTTC
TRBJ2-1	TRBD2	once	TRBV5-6	CASREIAGGSSYNEQFF	TGTGCCAGCAGGGAAATAGCGGGTGGGAGCTCCTACAATGAGCAGTTCTTC
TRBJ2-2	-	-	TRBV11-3	CASSLVTSGELFF	TGTGCCAGCAGCTTAGTCACCAGCGGGGAGCTGTTTTTT
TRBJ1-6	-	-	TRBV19	CASSQGAASSPLHF	TGTGCCAGTAGTCAAGGGGCCGCAAGTTCACCCCTCCACTTT
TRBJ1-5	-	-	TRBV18	CASSDRTGIQPQHF	TGTGCCAGCTCGGACAGAACAGGAATTCAGCCCCAGCATTTT
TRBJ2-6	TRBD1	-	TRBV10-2	CASSKDRASGANVLTF	TGCGCCAGCAGTAAAGACAGGGCCTCTGGGGCCAACGTCCTGACTTTC
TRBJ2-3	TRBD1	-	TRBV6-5	CASLPGQGAVDTQYF	TGTGCCAGCCTTCCAGGACAGGGGGCGGTGGATACGCAGTATTTT
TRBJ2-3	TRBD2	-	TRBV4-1	CASSHPLPGGSTDTQYF	TGCGCCAGCAGCCACCCCCTGCCGGGGGGGAGCACAGATACGCAGTATTTT
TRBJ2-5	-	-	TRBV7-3	CASSLTFREGETQYF	TGTGCCAGCAGCTTAACGTTTCGGGAAGGGGAGACCCAGTACTTC
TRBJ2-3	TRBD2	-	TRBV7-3	CASSYLAGGSTDTQYF	TGTGCCAGCAGCTACCTAGCGGGGGGTAGCACAGATACGCAGTATTTT
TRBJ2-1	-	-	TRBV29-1	CSVEAAVAHNEQFF	TGCAGCGTTGAGGCGGCAGTCGCGCATAATGAGCAGTTCTTC
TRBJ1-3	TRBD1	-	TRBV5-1	CASSPGQGYSGNTIYF	TGCGCCAGCAGCCCGGGACAGGGTTACTCTGGAAACACCATATATTTT
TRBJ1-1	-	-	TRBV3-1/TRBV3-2	CASSQAGTATEAFF	TGTGCCAGCAGCCAGGCGGGGACGGCCACTGAAGCTTTCTTT
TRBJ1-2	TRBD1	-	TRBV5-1	CASQGAANYGYTF	TGCGCCTCACAGGGGGCGGCTAACTATGGCTACACCTTC
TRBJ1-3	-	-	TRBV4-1	CASSTDGSSGNTIYF	TGCGCCAGCAGCACGGACGGGAGCTCTGGAAACACCATATATTTT
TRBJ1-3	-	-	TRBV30	CAWSEPGGARGNTIYF	TGTGCCTGGAGTGAGCCCGGGGGGGCGCGCGGAAACACCATATATTTT
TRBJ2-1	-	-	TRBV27	CASRPTPPYNEQFF	TGTGCCAGCAGGCCTACTCCCCCCTACAATGAGCAGTTCTTC
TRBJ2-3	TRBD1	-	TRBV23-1	CARGQSDFTTDTQYF	TGCGCCAGGGGACAGTCTGATTTCACCACAGATACGCAGTATTTT
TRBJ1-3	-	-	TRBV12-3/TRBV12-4	CASSAQGNTIYF	TGTGCCAGCAGTGCCCAGGGTAACACCATATATTTT
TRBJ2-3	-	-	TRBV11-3	CASRAEGTDTQYF	TGTGCCAGCAGGGCGGAGGGCACAGATACGCAGTATTTT
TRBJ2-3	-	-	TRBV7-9	CASSPHRDSSDTQYF	TGTGCCAGCAGCCCACACCGTGACAGTTCAGATACGCAGTATTTT
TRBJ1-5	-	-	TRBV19	CASSQLRDHQPQHF	TGTGCCAGTAGCCAACTCCGGGATCATCAGCCCCAGCATTTT
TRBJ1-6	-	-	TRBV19	CASSISSSYNSPLHF	TGTGCCAGTAGTATCTCGAGCTCCTATAATTCACCCCTCCACTTT
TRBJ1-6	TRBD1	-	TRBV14	CASSQNPGQGIDSPLHF	TGTGCCAGCAGCCAAAATCCGGGACAGGGGATAGATTCACCCCTCCACTTT
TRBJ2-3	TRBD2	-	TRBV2	CASSEYVAGGYTDTQYF	TGTGCCAGCAGTGAATACGTGGCGGGGGGCTACACAGATACGCAGTATTTT
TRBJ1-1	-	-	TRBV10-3	CAISSEGFEAFF	TGTGCCATCAGTTCGGAGGGGTTTGAAGCTTTCTTT
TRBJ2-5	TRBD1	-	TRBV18	CASSPTGEETQYF	TGTGCCAGCTCACCGACAGGGGAAGAGACCCAGTACTTC
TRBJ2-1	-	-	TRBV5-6	CASSAELAGWYNEQFF	TGTGCCAGCAGCGCCGAACTGGCAGGGTGGTACAATGAGCAGTTCTTC